This T cell receptor beta chain was recovered during a study of T cell changes during pregnancy in multiple sclerosis. The CDR3 is made up of 15 amino acids. V trimming: 7 bases; J trimming: 0 bases; junction bases outside the gene matches: 7. From germline, CDR1 is SEHNR and CDR2 FQNEAQ (reference sequence). Here immunoSEQ multiplex PCR was the method, and the copy in TCRdb shows in-frame clones only, minus some. The table lists tens of thousands of clones, about 93% of them singletons. Here the sequenced sample was CD4+ T cells from peripheral blood mononuclear cells, taken before pregnancy. The chain uses TRBV7-9 and TRBJ2-3; 7 nucleotides match TRBD2. This TCR was sampled from a female donor with multiple sclerosis, enrolled in a pregnancy study. Here the CDR3 reads CASTGLGSSTDTQYF. Here the CDR3 DNA reads TGTGCCAGCACCGGACTAGGCTCTAGCACAGATACGCAGTATTTT.